This T cell receptor beta chain appears in the sequencing data of a study of T cells after yellow fever vaccination. Looking at the study overall: Low-cell-number fractions were prepared with SMART-Seq v4 Ultra Low Input.

Study-wide results and limits: Post-booster repertoires again held most primary-vaccination clones (about 95% CD4, 85% to 90% CD8).

Generation of TCR cDNA used 5'RACE template switching (which added a universal primer site and UMIs). TCRdb re-analysed the 5' RACE reads in MiXCR, keeping a single row per CDR3 protein. The data show 250,000 to 350,000 distinct CDR3 sequences, 3.5% to 5% seen once. Regarding this clonotype: Its antigen is unknown.

Germline V gene data show CDR1 as SGDLS and CDR2 as YYNGEE. V dropped 4 bases and J dropped 6; count of bases not matched to a gene: 8. The CDR3 spans 15 residues. The gene calls are TRBV9 and TRBJ2-7, with 12 bases identical to TRBD1. Sequencing used PBMCs, obtained 15 days after the yellow fever booster vaccination. This TCR was sampled from a man between 18 and 29 years old who received the YFV17D yellow fever vaccine. This CDR3 reads CASSSSGDRGLEQYF. CDR3 in DNA: TGTGCCAGCAGCTCTAGCGGGGACAGGGGGCTCGAGCAGTACTTC.